Detailed here is one T cell receptor (beta chain). The antigen remains undetermined. These data originate in a study of cytomegalovirus exposure and HLA in healthy donors. PCR used 60 Vbeta primers and 13 Jbeta primers. The data were produced by immunoSEQ multiplex PCR, yet TCRdb's version contains in-frame clones alone and is incomplete. The table has roughly 63,000 clones, approximately 82% seen once. Overall study results and limits: Reports credit the classifier with highly specific, highly sensitive diagnosis of cytomegalovirus status. According to a later analysis, donors in an Asian-associated ancestry cluster reportedly had fewer N-insertions than the roughly 720-donor mean.

This receptor was taken from a woman aged 40 to 49 in good health and CMV-seropositive. Sequencing input: PBMCs.

The CDR3 bases are TGTGCCAGCAGTTCGGGACAGGGGTTCTATGTGGCTTTCTTT. As protein: CASSSGQGFYVAFF. V gene TRBV6-1 combines with J gene TRBJ1-1; TRBD1 agrees at 10 bases. The germline V gene encodes CDR1 MNHNS and CDR2 SASEGT. This CDR3 is built from 14 residues. Losses at the gene ends were 5 bases for V and 11 bases for J; bases not matched to a gene: 11.